A single sample is the source of the 20 T cell receptor beta chains below, sequenced in a study of blood T cell repertoires in COVID-19. The data were produced by immunoSEQ multiplex PCR, yet TCRdb's version contains in-frame clones alone and is incomplete. In the table there are roughly 50,000 clones, approximately 84% of which are singletons. The sequenced sample was peripheral blood. Every receptor here comes from a human donor with active COVID-19. The donor label of this sample is uncertain.

The V gene is TRBV6-4, the J gene TRBJ2-7; TRBD2 might be the D (6 bases). The CDR3 length is 14 residues. The germline V gene encodes CDR1 MRHNA and CDR2 SNTAGT. Trimming removed 6 bases at V and 3 bases at J, with 15 bases between. The CDR3 protein is CASRGGGAYYEQYF. DNA for the CDR3: TGTGCCAGCAGGGGTGGAGGGGCCTACTACGAGCAGTACTTC.

Only a few counts were recorded for this clone. V gene TRBV29-1 combines with J gene TRBJ2-1; D might be TRBD1 (8 bases). This CDR3 contains 13 residues. Germline values: CDR1 SQVTM, CDR2 ANQGSEA. Trimming pared 3 bases from V and 7 bases from J, leaving 13 bases between. In nucleotides, the CDR3 is TGCAGCGTTGAGAACAGGGGGGGGAATGAGCAGTTCTTC. It specifies CSVENRGGNEQFF.

The chain uses TRBV7-3 and TRBJ1-1, with 8 bases aligning to TRBD1. The CDR3 covers 14 residues. CDR1 is SGHTA and CDR2 is FQGTGA in the germline V gene. With 5 bases clipped from V and 1 base from J, the junction kept 3 bases outside the gene matches. The CDR3 is CASSPGGENTEAFF. In DNA, the CDR3 is TGTGCCAGCAGCCCAGGGGGCGAGAACACTGAAGCTTTCTTT.

V usage is TRBV11-2 and J usage is TRBJ1-4, with D maybe TRBD1 (6 bases). The CDR3 length is 15 residues. V gave up 1 base and J gave up 8 bases, with 14 bases separating them. CDR1 and CDR2 (germline): SGHAT, FQNNGV. CDR3: CASSLVRGMREKLFF. In nucleotides, the CDR3 is TGTGCCAGCAGCTTAGTAAGGGGGATGCGAGAAAAACTGTTTTTT.

The V gene is TRBV2, the J gene TRBJ1-1; D remains ambiguous. From germline, CDR1 is SNHLY and CDR2 FYNNEI. V lost 5 bases and J 4 bases, leaving 2 bases between the germline ends. CDR3 length: 10 residues. The CDR3 DNA reads TGTGCCAGCAGTCTCACTGAAGCTTTCTTT. This gives the protein CASSLTEAFF.

The CDR3 nucleotides are TGTGCCAGTAGTATAGGACTCCTACATAATTCACCCCTCCACTTT. Translation gives CASSIGLLHNSPLHF. J is TRBJ1-6 and V is TRBV19; the D is unclear. Trimming cost V 1 base and J 5 bases, with 9 bases left between them. This CDR3 has 15 residues. Germline V gene data show CDR1 as LNHDA and CDR2 as SQIVND (reference sequence).

This chain uses TRBV6-2 or TRBV6-3 with TRBJ2-7; TRBD1 agrees at 7 bases. CDR1 is MNHEY, CDR2 SVGEGT, per germline. This CDR3 comprises 15 residues. The V segment lost 3 bases and the J segment 3 bases; nucleotides outside the gene matches: 8. The CDR3 reads CASSYRRTGYYEQYF. CDR3 sequence (DNA): TGTGCCAGCAGTTATCGTCGGACAGGATACTACGAGCAGTACTTC.

The rearrangement links TRBV2 to TRBJ2-1, with TRBD1 matching 11 bases. J was trimmed by 9 bases and V by 10 bases; bases with no gene match: 5. Per the germline V gene, CDR1 is SNHLY and CDR2 is FYNNEI. This CDR3 has 12 residues. CDR3 bases: TGTGCCACTGGACAGGGGGCAGGTGAGCAGTTCTTC. Its protein product is CATGQGAGEQFF.

This chain uses TRBV7-6 with TRBJ1-6; 7 bases line up with TRBD1. J gave up 3 bases and V 5 bases, and 7 bases lay outside the gene matches. This CDR3 contains 16 residues. The germline gives CDR1 SGHVS, CDR2 FNYEAQ. The CDR3, as DNA: TGTGCCAGCAGCCTTGGGACAGAGAACTATAATTCACCCCTCCACTTT. This encodes CASSLGTENYNSPLHF.

This clone was picked up many times. V and J are TRBV25-1 and TRBJ2-7; D is uncertain. CDR1 and CDR2 (germline): MGHDK, SYGVNS. Trimming removed 3 bases at V and 3 bases at J, with 3 bases between. The CDR3 has 11 amino acids. CDR3 in DNA: TGTGCCAGCAGTGAGAGCTACGAGCAGTACTTC. Translating gives CASSESYEQYF.

CDR3 nucleotide sequence: TGTGCCAGCAGTAGGGGAACCTACGAGCAGTACTTC. This translates into CASSRGTYEQYF. The chain combines TRBV6-5 with TRBJ2-7; perhaps TRBD1 as D (5 bases). CDR1 is MNHEY and CDR2 is SVGAGI in the germline V gene. V gave up 5 bases and J gave up 2 bases, with 7 bases separating them. CDR3 size: 12 residues.

As to this clone: The junction shows a germline mismatch at one end, possibly a read error. The rearrangement links TRBV7-7 to TRBJ2-1; TRBD2 aligns across 11 bases. Germline-derived CDR1 and CDR2 are SSHAT and FNYEAQ (reference sequence). The CDR3 runs 16 residues. CDR3 loop: CASSSNLAGGTNEQFF. The CDR3 DNA sequence: TGTGCTAGCAGCTCTAACCTAGCGGGGGGTACCAATGAGCAGTTCTTC. Supplemented by reference TRBV7-7 and TRBJ2-1, the full variable domain reads GAGVSQSPRYKVTKRGQDVTLRCDPISSHATLYWYQQALGQGPEFLTYFNYEAQPDKSGLPSDRFSAERPEGSISTLTIQRTEQRDSAMYRCASSSNLAGGTNEQFFGPGTRLTVL.

This rearrangement joins TRBV10-3 to TRBJ1-1; maybe TRBD1 (6 bases). There are 12 residues in the CDR3. The V gene lost 10 bases and the J gene lost 5 bases, with 14 bases spanning the gap. In germline, CDR1 is ENHRY, CDR2 SYGVKD. CDR3 in amino acids: CATTGKGTEAFF. CDR3 sequence (DNA): TGTGCCACCACAGGGAAGGGAACTGAAGCTTTCTTT.

This chain uses TRBV6-1 with TRBJ1-4; D gene uncertain. This CDR3 has 13 amino acids. Germline values: CDR1 MNHNS, CDR2 SASEGT. V shed 0 bases and J shed 10 bases, with 9 bases lying between them. Written as DNA, the CDR3 is TGTGCCAGCAGTGAAGCGGCCCCCCGAAAACTGTTTTTT. Its protein product is CASSEAAPRKLFF.

This rearrangement joins TRBV10-3 to TRBJ1-2, with TRBD1 as a possible D gene (5 bases). V was clipped by 10 bases and J by 8 bases, with 17 bases between them. CDR3 length equals 12 residues. CDR1 and CDR2 from the germline V gene are ENHRY and SYGVKD. CDR3 DNA sequence: TGTGCCACAAAAGGGACTGAGGTGGGCTACACCTTC. As protein: CATKGTEVGYTF.

This clone showed up just a few times. The chain employs TRBV6-2 or TRBV6-3 and TRBJ2-6, with TRBD1 matching over 7 bases. The CDR3 contains 15 residues. Germline CDR1 is MNHEY and CDR2 is SVGEGT. V shed 6 bases and J 4 bases; nucleotides not matched to a gene: 6. The CDR3 DNA reads as TGTGCCAGCAGCACAGGGGTCTCCGGGGCCAACGTCCTGACTTTC. It translates to CASSTGVSGANVLTF.

This clone was seen only once. CDR3 sequence reads: CSVKTTGGADTQYF. The CDR3 DNA follows: TGCAGCGTTAAAACGACAGGGGGCGCAGATACGCAGTATTTT. V usage is TRBV29-1 and J usage is TRBJ2-3, with 10 bases fitting TRBD1. Losses at the gene ends were 5 bases for V and 4 bases for J; bases not matched to a gene: 6. Germline CDR1 reads SQVTM; CDR2 reads ANQGSEA. The length of the CDR3 is 14 residues.

J is TRBJ2-5 and V is TRBV7-8; weak D call: TRBD1 (5 bases). The CDR3 loop spans 15 amino acids. The V end lost 6 bases, the J end lost 5 bases, and 19 bases lay between the germline ends. Germline CDR1 is SGHVS and CDR2 is FQNEAQ. CDR3 nucleotides: TGTGCCAGCAGGATACTACCAGGGTCACGGGAGACCCAGTACTTC. It encodes CASRILPGSRETQYF.

The CDR3 DNA reads TGTGCCAGCAGCTTCGGACAGGGGGCAACTAATGAAAAACTGTTTTTT. As protein: CASSFGQGATNEKLFF. This chain joins TRBV7-9 and TRBJ1-4; 10 bases are shared with TRBD1. The CDR3 length is 16 residues. The J segment lost 0 bases and the V segment lost 3 bases, leaving 1 base of the junction unmatched. Germline lookup yields CDR1 SEHNR and CDR2 FQNEAQ (reference sequence).

This clone was detected only a few times. The chain carries TRBV7-2 and TRBJ2-2; TRBD2 matches at 8 bases. This CDR3 has 13 residues. V shed 4 bases, J shed 6 bases, and the junction held 1 base outside the gene matches. Germline V gene sequence: CDR1 SGHTA, CDR2 FQGNSA. The CDR3 sequence is CASSSGLAGELFF. In DNA, the CDR3 is TGTGCCAGCAGCTCGGGACTAGCCGGGGAGCTGTTTTTT.